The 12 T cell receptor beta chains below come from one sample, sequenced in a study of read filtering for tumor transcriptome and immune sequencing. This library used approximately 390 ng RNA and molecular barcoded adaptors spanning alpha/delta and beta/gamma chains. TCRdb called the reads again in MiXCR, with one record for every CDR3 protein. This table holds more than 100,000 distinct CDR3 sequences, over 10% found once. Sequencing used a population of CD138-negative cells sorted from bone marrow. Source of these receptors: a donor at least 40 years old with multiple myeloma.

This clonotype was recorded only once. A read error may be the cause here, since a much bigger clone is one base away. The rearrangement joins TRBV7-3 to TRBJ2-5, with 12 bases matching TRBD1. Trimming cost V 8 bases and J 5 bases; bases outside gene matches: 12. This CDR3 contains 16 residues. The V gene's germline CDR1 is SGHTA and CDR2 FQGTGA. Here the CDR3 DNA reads TGTGCCAGCGGCCGATTTGGGACAGGGGGCGTGGAGACCCAGTACTTC. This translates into CASGRFGTGGVETQYF.

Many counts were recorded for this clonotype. The CDR3 DNA sequence: TGTGCCAGCAGTGAAGCGGGGGTTTATGGCTACACCTTC. This encodes CASSEAGVYGYTF. This chain joins TRBV6-1 and TRBJ1-2; TRBD1 might be the D (5 bases). The CDR3 spans 13 residues. Between the trimmed V and J ends, which lost 0 bases and 5 bases, there was a span of 7 bases. Germline V lookup: CDR1 MNHNS, CDR2 SASEGT.

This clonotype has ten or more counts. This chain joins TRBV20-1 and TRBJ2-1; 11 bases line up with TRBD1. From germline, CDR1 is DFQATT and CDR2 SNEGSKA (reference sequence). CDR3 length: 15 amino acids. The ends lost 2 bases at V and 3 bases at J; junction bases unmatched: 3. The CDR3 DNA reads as TGCAGTGCTAGAACCGGGACAGGGGGCTACAATGAGCAGTTCTTC. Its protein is CSARTGTGGYNEQFF.

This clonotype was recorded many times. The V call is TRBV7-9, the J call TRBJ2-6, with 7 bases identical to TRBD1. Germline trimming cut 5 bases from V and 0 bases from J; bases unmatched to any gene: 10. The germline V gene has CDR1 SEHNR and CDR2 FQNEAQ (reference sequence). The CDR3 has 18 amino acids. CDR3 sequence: CASSPDRADLSGANVLTF. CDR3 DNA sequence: TGTGCCAGCAGCCCCGACAGGGCCGACCTCTCTGGGGCCAACGTCCTGACTTTC.

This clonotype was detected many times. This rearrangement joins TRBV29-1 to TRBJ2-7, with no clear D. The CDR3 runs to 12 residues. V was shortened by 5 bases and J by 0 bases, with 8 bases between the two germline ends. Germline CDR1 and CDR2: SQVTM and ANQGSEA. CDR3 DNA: TGCAGCGTTCGCGCCAGCTCCTACGAGCAGTACTTC. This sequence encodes CSVRASSYEQYF.

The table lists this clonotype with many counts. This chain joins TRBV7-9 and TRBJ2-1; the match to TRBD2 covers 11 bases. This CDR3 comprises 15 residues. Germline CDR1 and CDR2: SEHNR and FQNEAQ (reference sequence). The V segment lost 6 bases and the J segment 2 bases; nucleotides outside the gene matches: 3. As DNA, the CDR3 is TGTGCCAGCAGGGCACTAGCGGGAGCCTACAATGAGCAGTTCTTC. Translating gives CASRALAGAYNEQFF.

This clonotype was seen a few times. CDR3 coding DNA: TGCGCCAGCAGTCAATCGTTAATGGAACTAGCCCAGTACTTC. Encoded protein: CASSQSLMELAQYF. V is TRBV23-1 and J is TRBJ2-5; possibly TRBD2 for D (5 bases). Being an ORF, TRBV23-1 has a function that is uncertain. The V gene lost 0 bases and the J gene lost 9 bases, with 14 bases spanning the gap. CDR3 length: 14 amino acids.

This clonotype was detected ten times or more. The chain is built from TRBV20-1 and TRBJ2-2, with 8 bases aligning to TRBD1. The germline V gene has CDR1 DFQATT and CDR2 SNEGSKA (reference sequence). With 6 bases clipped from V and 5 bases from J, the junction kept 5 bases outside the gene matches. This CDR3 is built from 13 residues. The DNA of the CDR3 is TGCAGTGCCAGGACAGGGTGGACCGGGGAGCTGTTTTTT. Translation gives CSARTGWTGELFF.

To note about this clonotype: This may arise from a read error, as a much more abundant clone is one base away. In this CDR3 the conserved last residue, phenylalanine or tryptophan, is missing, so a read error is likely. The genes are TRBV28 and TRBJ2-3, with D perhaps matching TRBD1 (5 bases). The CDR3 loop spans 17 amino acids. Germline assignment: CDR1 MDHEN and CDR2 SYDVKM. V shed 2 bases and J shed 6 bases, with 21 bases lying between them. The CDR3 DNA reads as TGTGCCAGCAGTTTAGCAGGGTCGGTTAGCACCGGGGATACGCAGTATATT. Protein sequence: CASSLAGSVSTGDTQYI.

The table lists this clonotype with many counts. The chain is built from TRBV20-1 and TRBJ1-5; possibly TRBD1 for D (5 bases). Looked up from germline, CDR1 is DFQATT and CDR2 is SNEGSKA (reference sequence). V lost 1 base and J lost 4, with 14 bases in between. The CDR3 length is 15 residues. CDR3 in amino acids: CSARATGPINQPQHF. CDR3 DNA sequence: TGCAGTGCTAGAGCAACGGGACCGATAAATCAGCCCCAGCATTTT.

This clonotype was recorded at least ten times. The CDR3 loop reads CASSYGRGEVYEQYF. In DNA, the CDR3 is TGTGCCAGCAGTTACGGGCGGGGGGAGGTCTACGAGCAGTACTTC. The chain is built from TRBV6-5 and TRBJ2-7; TRBD2 agrees at 8 bases. The germline gives CDR1 MNHEY, CDR2 SVGAGI. The CDR3 consists of 15 residues. V trimming: 2 bases; J trimming: 3 bases; junction bases outside the gene matches: 6.

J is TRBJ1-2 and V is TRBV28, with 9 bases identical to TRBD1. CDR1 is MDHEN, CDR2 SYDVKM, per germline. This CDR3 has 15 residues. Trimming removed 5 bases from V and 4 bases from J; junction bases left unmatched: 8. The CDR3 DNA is TGTGCCAGCAGTATCCCCAGGGACAGGGTCTATGGCTACACCTTC. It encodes CASSIPRDRVYGYTF.